This T cell receptor (beta chain) came from a study of cytomegalovirus exposure and HLA in healthy donors. Study context: One earlier analysis, a look at roughly 180 million T cells, found some 110 million unique TCR beta sequences. Overall study results and limits: In vitro checks showed that a few CMV-associated chains really do target CMV antigens. Both high specificity and high sensitivity reportedly marked the classifier's diagnosis of cytomegalovirus status. Rare sequences made up most TCRs, while some public TCRs were found in many donors.

Primers: 60 Vbeta forward and 13 Jbeta reverse. Repertoires were generated with immunoSEQ multiplex PCR, while TCRdb's copy carries only in-frame clones and drops some. The sample records 65,000 to 90,000 clones, less than 80% being singletons. Germline CDR1 reads SGHDT; CDR2 reads YYEEEE. J lost 6 bases, V lost 0 bases, and 5 bases had no gene match. The CDR3 loop spans 14 amino acids. About this clone: Antigen: not known.

The chain joins TRBV5-6 to TRBJ2-7; 8 nucleotides match TRBD2. The TCR was taken from a woman in her thirties or forties in good health and CMV-seropositive. Sequencing used PBMCs. Here the CDR3 reads CASSLGLARGEQYF. The CDR3 DNA follows: TGTGCCAGCAGCTTGGGACTAGCGAGGGGCGAGCAGTACTTC.